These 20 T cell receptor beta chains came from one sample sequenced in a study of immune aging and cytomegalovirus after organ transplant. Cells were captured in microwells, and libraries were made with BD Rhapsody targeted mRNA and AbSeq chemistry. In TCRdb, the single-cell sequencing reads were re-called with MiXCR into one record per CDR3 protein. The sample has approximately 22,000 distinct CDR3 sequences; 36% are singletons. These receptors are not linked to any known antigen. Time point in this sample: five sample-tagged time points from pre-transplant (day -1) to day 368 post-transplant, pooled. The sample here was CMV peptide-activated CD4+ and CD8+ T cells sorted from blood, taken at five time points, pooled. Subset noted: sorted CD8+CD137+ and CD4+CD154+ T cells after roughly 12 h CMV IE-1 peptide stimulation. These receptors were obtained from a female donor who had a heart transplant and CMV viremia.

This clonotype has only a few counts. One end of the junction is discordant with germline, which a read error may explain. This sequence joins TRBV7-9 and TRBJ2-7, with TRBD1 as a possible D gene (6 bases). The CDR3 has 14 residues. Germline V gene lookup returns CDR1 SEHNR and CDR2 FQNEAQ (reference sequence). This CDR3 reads CASGLSRGWCEQYF. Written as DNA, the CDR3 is TGCGCCAGCGGCTTATCCAGGGGTTGGTGCGAGCAGTACTTC.

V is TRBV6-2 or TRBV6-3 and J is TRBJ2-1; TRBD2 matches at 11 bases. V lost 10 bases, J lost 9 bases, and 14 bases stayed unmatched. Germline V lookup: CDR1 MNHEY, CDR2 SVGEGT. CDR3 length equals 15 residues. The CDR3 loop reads CATLMVAGGPGEQFF. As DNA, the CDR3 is TGTGCCACGCTTATGGTAGCGGGAGGGCCGGGTGAGCAGTTCTTC.

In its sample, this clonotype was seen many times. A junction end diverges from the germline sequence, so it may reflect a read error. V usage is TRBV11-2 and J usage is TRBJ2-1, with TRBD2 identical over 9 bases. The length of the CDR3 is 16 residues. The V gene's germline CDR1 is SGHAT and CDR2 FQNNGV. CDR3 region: CVSRPVRSGSEHEQLF. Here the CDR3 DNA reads TGTGTCAGCAGACCTGTTCGTAGCGGGAGTGAGCATGAGCAGCTCTTC.

CDR3 region: CASISEGLAGGRDIQYF. The CDR3, as DNA: TGTGCCAGCATCTCCGAGGGGCTAGCGGGAGGAAGGGACATTCAGTACTTC. The chain has TRBV28 and TRBJ2-4; 11 bases match TRBD2. CDR3 length: 17 amino acids. The junction had 16 bases not matched to a gene; V was cut back by 7 bases and J by 8 bases. The germline V gene encodes CDR1 MDHEN and CDR2 SYDVKM.

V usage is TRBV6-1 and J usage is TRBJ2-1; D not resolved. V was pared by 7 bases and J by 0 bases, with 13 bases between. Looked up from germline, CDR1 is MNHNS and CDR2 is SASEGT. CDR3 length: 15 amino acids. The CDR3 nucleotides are TGTGCCAGCATATTCTTTACGAGCTCCTACAATGAGCAGTTCTTC. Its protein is CASIFFTSSYNEQFF.

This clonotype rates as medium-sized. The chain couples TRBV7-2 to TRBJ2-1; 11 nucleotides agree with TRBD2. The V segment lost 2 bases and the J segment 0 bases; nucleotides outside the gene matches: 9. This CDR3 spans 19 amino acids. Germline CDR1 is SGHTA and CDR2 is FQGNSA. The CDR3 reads CASSLTLAGGPVSYNEQFF. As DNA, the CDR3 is TGTGCCAGCAGCTTAACCTTAGCGGGAGGGCCGGTCTCCTACAATGAGCAGTTCTTC. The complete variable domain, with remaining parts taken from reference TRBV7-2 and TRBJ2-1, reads GAGVSQSPSNKVTEKGKDVELRCDPISGHTALYWYRQSLGQGLEFLIYFQGNSAPDKSGLPSDRFSAERTGGSVSTLTIQRTQQEDSAVYLCASSLTLAGGPVSYNEQFFGPGTRLTVL.

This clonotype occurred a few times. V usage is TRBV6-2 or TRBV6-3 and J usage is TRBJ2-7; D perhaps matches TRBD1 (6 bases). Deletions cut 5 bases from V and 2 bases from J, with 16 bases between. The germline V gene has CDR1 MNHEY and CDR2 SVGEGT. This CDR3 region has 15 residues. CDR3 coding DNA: TGTGCCAGCAGTACACCGGGACACGTTACCTACGAGCAGTACTTC. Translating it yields CASSTPGHVTYEQYF.

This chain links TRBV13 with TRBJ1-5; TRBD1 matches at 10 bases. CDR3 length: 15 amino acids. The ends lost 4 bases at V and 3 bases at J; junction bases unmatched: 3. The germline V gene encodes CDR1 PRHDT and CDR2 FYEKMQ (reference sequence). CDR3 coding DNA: TGTGCCAGCAGCTCCGGACAGGGGGACAATCAGCCCCAGCATTTT. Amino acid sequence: CASSSGQGDNQPQHF.

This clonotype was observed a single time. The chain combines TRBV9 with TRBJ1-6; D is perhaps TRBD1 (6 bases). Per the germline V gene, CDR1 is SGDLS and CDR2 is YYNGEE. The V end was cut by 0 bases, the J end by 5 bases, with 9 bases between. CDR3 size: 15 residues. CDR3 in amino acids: CASSVGGRDNSPLHF. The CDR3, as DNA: TGTGCCAGCAGCGTAGGGGGGCGGGATAATTCACCCCTCCACTTT.

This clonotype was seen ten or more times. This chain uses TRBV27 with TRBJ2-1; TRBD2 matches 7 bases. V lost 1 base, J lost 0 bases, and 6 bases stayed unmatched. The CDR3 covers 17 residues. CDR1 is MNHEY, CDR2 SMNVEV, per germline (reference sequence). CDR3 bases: TGTGCCAGCAGTTTATTCCATGGCGGGAGCTCCTACAATGAGCAGTTCTTC. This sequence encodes CASSLFHGGSSYNEQFF.

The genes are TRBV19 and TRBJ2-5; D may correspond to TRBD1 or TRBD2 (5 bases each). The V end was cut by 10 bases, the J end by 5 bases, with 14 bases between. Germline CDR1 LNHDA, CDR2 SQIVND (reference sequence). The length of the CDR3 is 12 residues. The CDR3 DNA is TGTGCCACCCCAGAGGGGCAGGAGACCCAGTACTTC. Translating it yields CATPEGQETQYF. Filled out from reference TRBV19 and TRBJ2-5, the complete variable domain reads DGGITQSPKYLFRKEGQNVTLSCEQNLNHDAMYWYRQDPGQGLRLIYYSQIVNDFQKGDIAEGYSVSREKKESFPLTVTSAQKNPTAFYLCATPEGQETQYFGPGTRLLVL.

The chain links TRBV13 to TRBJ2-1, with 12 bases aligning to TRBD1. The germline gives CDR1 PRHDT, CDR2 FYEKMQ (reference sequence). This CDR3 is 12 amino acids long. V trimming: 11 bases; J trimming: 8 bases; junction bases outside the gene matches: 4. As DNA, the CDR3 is TGTGCCGGAGGGACAGGGGGCTATGAGCAGTTCTTC. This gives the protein CAGGTGGYEQFF.

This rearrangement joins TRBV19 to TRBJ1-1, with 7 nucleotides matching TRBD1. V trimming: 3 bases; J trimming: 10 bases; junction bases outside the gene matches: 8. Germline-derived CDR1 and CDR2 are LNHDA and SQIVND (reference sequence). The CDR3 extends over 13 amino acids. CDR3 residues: CASSISGGLGAFF. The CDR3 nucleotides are TGTGCCAGTAGTATCTCAGGGGGACTGGGAGCTTTCTTT.

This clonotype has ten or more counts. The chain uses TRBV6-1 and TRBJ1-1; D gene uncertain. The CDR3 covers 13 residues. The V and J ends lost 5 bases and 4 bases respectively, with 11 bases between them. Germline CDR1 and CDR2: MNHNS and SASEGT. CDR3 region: CASSSRTVTEAFF. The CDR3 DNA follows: TGTGCCAGCAGTTCCCGGACTGTCACTGAAGCTTTCTTT.

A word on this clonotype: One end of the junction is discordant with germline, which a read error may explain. The CDR3: CASSPGLGNSPLHF. CDR3 coding DNA: TGTGCAAGCAGTCCAGGACTGGGTAACTCACCCCTCCACTTT. The J gene is TRBJ1-6, the V gene TRBV27; no definite D call. The CDR3 runs 14 residues. Per the germline V gene, CDR1 is MNHEY and CDR2 is SMNVEV (reference sequence).

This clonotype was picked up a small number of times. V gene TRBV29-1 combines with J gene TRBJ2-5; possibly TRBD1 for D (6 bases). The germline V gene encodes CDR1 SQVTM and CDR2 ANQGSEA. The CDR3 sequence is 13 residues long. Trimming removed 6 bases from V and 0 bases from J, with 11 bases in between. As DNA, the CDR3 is TGCAGCGTGGATGGGACATACCAAGAGACCCAGTACTTC. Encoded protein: CSVDGTYQETQYF. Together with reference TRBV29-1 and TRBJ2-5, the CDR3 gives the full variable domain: SAVISQKPSRDICQRGTSLTIQCQVDSQVTMMFWYRQQPGQSLTLIATANQGSEATYESGFVIDKFPISRPNLTFSTLTVSNMSPEDSSIYLCSVDGTYQETQYFGPGTRLLVL.

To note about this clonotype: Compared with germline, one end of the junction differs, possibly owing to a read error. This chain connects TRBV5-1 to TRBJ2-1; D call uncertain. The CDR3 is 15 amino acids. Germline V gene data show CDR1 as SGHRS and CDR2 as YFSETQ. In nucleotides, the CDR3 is TGCGCCAGCAGCTTGGCCGGCCGAGACAACAATGAGCGGTTCTTC. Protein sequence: CASSLAGRDNNERFF.

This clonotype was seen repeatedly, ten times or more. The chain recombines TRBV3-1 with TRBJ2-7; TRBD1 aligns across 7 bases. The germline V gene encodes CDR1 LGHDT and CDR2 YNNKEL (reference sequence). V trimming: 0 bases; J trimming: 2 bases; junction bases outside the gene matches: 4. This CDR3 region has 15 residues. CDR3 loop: CASSQDWGTAYEQYF. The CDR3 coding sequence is TGTGCCAGCAGCCAAGATTGGGGGACAGCCTACGAGCAGTACTTC.

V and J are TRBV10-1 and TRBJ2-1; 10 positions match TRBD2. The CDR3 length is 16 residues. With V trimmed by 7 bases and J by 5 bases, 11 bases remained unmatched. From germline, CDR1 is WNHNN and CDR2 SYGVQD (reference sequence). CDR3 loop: CASTPGGGLANNEQFF. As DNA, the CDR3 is TGCGCCAGCACCCCCGGGGGGGGACTAGCGAACAATGAGCAGTTCTTC.

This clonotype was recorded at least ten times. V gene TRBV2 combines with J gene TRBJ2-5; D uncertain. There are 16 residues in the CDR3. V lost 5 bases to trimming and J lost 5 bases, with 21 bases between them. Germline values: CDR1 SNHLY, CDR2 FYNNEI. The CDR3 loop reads CASSPYLYGHGETQYF. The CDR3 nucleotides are TGTGCCAGCAGTCCCTACCTATATGGCCACGGGGAGACCCAGTACTTC.